One T cell receptor (beta chain) is described in this entry. As yet, its antigen is unknown. CDR1 and CDR2 from the germline V gene are MDHEN and SYDVKM. CDR3 length: 14 residues. Trimming cost V 4 bases and J 5 bases, with 14 bases left between them. Vbeta (60) and Jbeta (13) primers were used in the PCR. TCRdb keeps only in-frame clones here, not all; method: immunoSEQ multiplex PCR. The table has about 160,000 clones, roughly 82% seen once. These data belong to a study of cytomegalovirus exposure and HLA in healthy donors. Findings and limits, study-wide: Being productive about 87% or about 30% of the time was typical of most TCR beta V segments in an earlier analysis. The study flagged fewer than 200 TCR beta chains as cytomegalovirus-associated. A later analysis linked a missense variant in DCLRE1C to the trimming of TCR beta V and J genes.

The chain employs TRBV28 and TRBJ1-2, with D perhaps matching TRBD1 (5 bases). This receptor was identified in a man aged 45-60 years in good health and CMV-seropositive. Input material: PBMCs. The CDR3 DNA sequence: TGTGCCAGCAGTTCGGTCAGGGCCTCTTATGGCTACACCTTC. As protein: CASSSVRASYGYTF.